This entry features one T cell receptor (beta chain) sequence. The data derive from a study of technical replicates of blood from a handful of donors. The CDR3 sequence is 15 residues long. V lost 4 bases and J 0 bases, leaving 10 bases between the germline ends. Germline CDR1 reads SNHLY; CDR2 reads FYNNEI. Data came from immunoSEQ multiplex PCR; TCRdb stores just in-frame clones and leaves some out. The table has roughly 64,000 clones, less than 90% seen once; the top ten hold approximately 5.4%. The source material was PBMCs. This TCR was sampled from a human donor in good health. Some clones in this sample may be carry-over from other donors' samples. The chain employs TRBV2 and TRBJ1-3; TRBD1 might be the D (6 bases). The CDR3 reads CASSGQAFSGNTIYF. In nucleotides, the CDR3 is TGTGCCAGCAGTGGACAGGCGTTCTCTGGAAACACCATATATTTT.